This TCR beta chain emerged from a study of response to subunit inactivated influenza vaccine. Trimming pared 1 base from V and 1 base from J, leaving 8 bases between. This CDR3 has 16 amino acids. One entry per CDR3 protein results from TCRdb running MiXCR on the RT-PCR reads. The sample holds about 300,000 distinct CDR3 sequences; roughly a fifth are singletons and the top ten take about 9.4%. The gene calls are TRBV12-3 or TRBV12-4 and TRBJ2-6, with unresolved D. Sequences were derived from PBMCs from blood, sampled 21 months after vaccination. This sequence was found in a man aged 50 to 69 who received an inactivated influenza vaccine. CDR3 nucleotide sequence: TGTGCCAGCAGTTTAGGAGGCCCTTCTGGGGCCAACGTCCTGACTTTC. As protein: CASSLGGPSGANVLTF.